This section outlines one TCR beta chain sequence together with its context. The data are from a study of blood T cell repertoires in COVID-19. Turning to the study itself: Collection of acute and convalescent COVID-19 samples took place in the United States, Italy and Spain. Nucleic acid was either cDNA or gDNA, and it came from T cells, B-cell-depleted T cells, or PBMCs.

Losses at the gene ends were 4 bases for V and 0 bases for J; bases not matched to a gene: 2. The CDR3 length is 15 residues. Germline V lookup: CDR1 SGHRS, CDR2 YFSETQ. Original methodology: Amplified reference gene primers provided the basis for estimating nucleated cell counts. Sequenced by immunoSEQ multiplex PCR; TCRdb stores in-frame clones only, minus some. V, J and clone size reflect that table, while D and trimming were determined from the DNA. This sample has 140,000 or so clones, with around 86% found just once. The sequenced material came from peripheral blood. The TCR comes from a human donor in a cohort sampled during active COVID-19. V is TRBV5-1 and J is TRBJ1-3, with 9 nucleotides matching TRBD1. The CDR3 region is CASSVTGGSGNTIYF. The CDR3 DNA sequence: TGCGCCAGCAGCGTGACAGGGGGCTCTGGAAACACCATATATTTT.